The 12 T cell receptor beta chains below come from one sample, sequenced in a study of PD-1 blockade in classical Hodgkin lymphoma. Using immunoSEQ multiplex PCR, the repertoire was profiled, and TCRdb retains in-frame clones only, with some absent. The profile shows approximately 61,000 clones, 85% to 90% of them singletons. Relapse after autologous stem cell transplantation occurred in every patient, and brentuximab vedotin exposure varied. The specimen was peripheral blood mononuclear cells (PBMCs), collected at baseline. These receptors all come from a human donor with classical Hodgkin lymphoma.

The chain employs TRBV5-1 and TRBJ2-3; 9 bases match TRBD1. After removal of 3 bases from V and 3 bases from J, the junction contained 2 bases not matched to a gene. From germline, CDR1 is SGHRS and CDR2 YFSETQ. CDR3 length equals 14 residues. The CDR3 DNA is TGCGCCAGCAGCTCGGGACAGGGAACAGATACGCAGTATTTT. This translates into CASSSGQGTDTQYF.

J is TRBJ2-3 and V is TRBV5-4; either TRBD1 or TRBD2 may supply D (5 bases each). With 3 bases removed from V and 0 bases from J, the gap between germline ends came to 11 bases. CDR3 length: 15 residues. The germline V gene has CDR1 SGHNT and CDR2 YYREEE (reference sequence). The CDR3 here is CASSSGTQSTDTQYF. As DNA, the CDR3 is TGTGCCAGCAGCTCCGGGACCCAGAGCACAGATACGCAGTATTTT.

This clone was found once. The chain uses TRBV6-5 and TRBJ1-2; maybe TRBD1 (5 bases). The germline V gene encodes CDR1 MNHEY and CDR2 SVGAGI. Trimming removed 4 bases from V and 8 bases from J, with 14 bases in between. This CDR3 has 13 amino acids. The CDR3 DNA reads as TGTGCCAGCAGTTTGGACAAATCGTGGGGCTACACCTTC. It is translated as CASSLDKSWGYTF.

The rearrangement joins TRBV15 to TRBJ1-4, with TRBD1 identical over 8 bases. CDR1 LNHNV and CDR2 YYDKDF come from the germline V gene (reference sequence). The CDR3 contains 14 residues. The J segment lost 7 bases and the V segment lost 5 bases, leaving 6 bases of the junction unmatched. The DNA of the CDR3 is TGTGCCACCAGCGAGGACAGGGTTGGTGAAAAACTGTTTTTT. Its protein product is CATSEDRVGEKLFF.

The chain combines TRBV7-2 with TRBJ1-2; TRBD1 might be the D (6 bases). The CDR3 extends over 13 amino acids. CDR1 is SGHTA, CDR2 FQGNSA, per germline. V lost 4 bases and J 8 bases, leaving 14 bases between the germline ends. CDR3 DNA sequence: TGTGCCAGCAGCTCCGCGTTGGGGGGCGGCTACACCTTC. Translation: CASSSALGGGYTF.

J is TRBJ1-6 and V is TRBV6-5, with 8 nucleotides matching TRBD1. The J segment lost 11 bases and the V segment lost 4 bases, leaving 7 bases of the junction unmatched. CDR3 length: 14 residues. Per germline, CDR1 MNHEY and CDR2 SVGAGI. This CDR3 reads CASSSDRDLAPLHF. The CDR3, as DNA: TGTGCCAGCAGTTCGGACAGGGACCTTGCACCCCTCCACTTT.

The gene calls are TRBV6-5 and TRBJ2-2; D is possibly TRBD2 (6 bases). V gave up 4 bases and J gave up 7 bases, with 19 bases separating them. CDR1 is MNHEY, CDR2 SVGAGI, per germline. The CDR3 covers 16 residues. CDR3 nucleotide sequence: TGTGCCAGCAGTTCCACTCGGAGGGTCTCGAGCGGGGAGCTGTTTTTT. Amino acid sequence: CASSSTRRVSSGELFF.

Points on this clone: One end of the junction does not line up with germline, which may come from a read error. The J gene is TRBJ2-1, the V gene TRBV18; 12 positions match TRBD2. This CDR3 is built from 16 residues. The germline V gene encodes CDR1 KGHSH and CDR2 LQKENI. CDR3 nucleotide sequence: TGTGCGAGCTCAAAGCGGACTAGCGGGGCCTACAATGAGCAGTTCTTC. Its protein is CASSKRTSGAYNEQFF.

This clone was recorded a few times. The chain carries TRBV13 and TRBJ1-1; the D is unclear. Germline loops: CDR1 PRHDT, CDR2 FYEKMQ (reference sequence). The length of the CDR3 is 12 residues. Between the trimmed V and J ends, which lost 0 bases and 10 bases, there was a span of 9 bases. The CDR3 protein is CASSLGPTVAFF. CDR3 nucleotide sequence: TGTGCCAGCAGCTTAGGACCGACGGTAGCTTTCTTT.

This clone showed up just a few times. The DNA for the CDR3 is TGTGCCAGCAGTTACAGGGGTGCCTCCTACGAGCAGTACTTC. Its translation: CASSYRGASYEQYF. V gene TRBV6-5 combines with J gene TRBJ2-7; D is possibly TRBD1 (5 bases). Trimming took 2 bases from V and 0 from J, leaving 8 bases between them. The CDR3 spans 14 residues. Looked up from germline, CDR1 is MNHEY and CDR2 is SVGAGI.

The chain employs TRBV27 and TRBJ2-3, with D perhaps matching TRBD1 (6 bases). CDR3 length: 15 residues. Germline values: CDR1 MNHEY, CDR2 SMNVEV (reference sequence). V was trimmed by 6 bases and J by 0 bases, leaving 13 bases between them. The CDR3 sequence: CASRQNRESTDTQYF. In nucleotides, the CDR3 is TGTGCCAGCAGGCAGAACAGGGAAAGCACAGATACGCAGTATTTT.

The gene calls are TRBV30 and TRBJ2-1; 10 bases agree with TRBD2. The ends lost 4 bases at V and 2 bases at J; junction bases unmatched: 5. Germline CDR1 is GTSNPN and CDR2 is SVGIG (reference sequence). The CDR3 has 15 amino acids. CDR3 region: CAWTTGTSAYNEQFF. The CDR3 coding sequence is TGTGCCTGGACTACCGGGACTAGCGCCTACAATGAGCAGTTCTTC.